This is a list of T cell receptor beta chains from one sample in a study of shared clonotypes between healthy human individuals. Method: immunoSEQ multiplex PCR; TCRdb's copy keeps in-frame clones and lacks some. Of roughly 1,600,000 clones listed, 98% to 99% are singletons. The sequencing input was naive CD4+ T cells sorted from blood. The receptors were gathered from a man younger than 45 in good health. The CDR3 runs from the conserved cysteine through the conserved F or W. The order of the fields is J gene, clone size, D gene, V gene, CDR3 DNA, CDR3 protein. D genes are given only for firm matches. The listing skips clone size in some rows; elsewhere it reads once, few, many or a size class.

j_gene: TRBJ2-7
abundance: once
d_gene: .
v_gene: TRBV28
CDR3nt: TGTGCCAGCCGAGTCCCAGGGGAGCAGTACTTC
CDR3aa: CASRVPGEQYF

j_gene: TRBJ2-3
abundance: .
d_gene: .
v_gene: TRBV5-4
CDR3nt: TGTGCCAGCAGCTATACGGGCACAGATACGCAGTATTTT
CDR3aa: CASSYTGTDTQYF

j_gene: TRBJ2-7
abundance: .
d_gene: .
v_gene: TRBV5-1
CDR3nt: TGCGCCGGCGTTCCCCGGGGTTTTGGATCCTACGAGCAGTACTTC
CDR3aa: CAGVPRGFGSYEQYF

j_gene: TRBJ1-1
abundance: .
d_gene: .
v_gene: TRBV5-6
CDR3nt: TGTGCCAGCAGCTTCCGGGGTAGTATGAACACTGAAGCTTTCTTT
CDR3aa: CASSFRGSMNTEAFF

j_gene: TRBJ2-1
abundance: .
d_gene: TRBD2
v_gene: TRBV7-3
CDR3nt: TGTGCCAGCAGCTCCGGGACTAGCGGGACAGATGAGCAGTTCTTC
CDR3aa: CASSSGTSGTDEQFF

j_gene: TRBJ2-2
abundance: .
d_gene: .
v_gene: TRBV10-2
CDR3nt: TGCGCCAGCAGTGATAGTGGGGGTGTGAACACCGGGGAGCTGTTTTTT
CDR3aa: CASSDSGGVNTGELFF

j_gene: TRBJ1-1
abundance: .
d_gene: TRBD1
v_gene: TRBV6-6
CDR3nt: TGTGCCAGCAGCCCCGGACAGGGATGGGCTTTCTTT
CDR3aa: CASSPGQGWAFF

j_gene: TRBJ2-1
abundance: .
d_gene: TRBD2
v_gene: TRBV5-6
CDR3nt: TGTGCCTACGGAGGTAGCGGGACATTTCCGCCCAATCTGTTCTTC
CDR3aa: CAYGGSGTFPPNLFF

j_gene: TRBJ1-1
abundance: .
d_gene: .
v_gene: TRBV28
CDR3nt: TGTGCCAGCAGTCCTGGAGGGGAACTGAACACTGAAGCTTTCTTT
CDR3aa: CASSPGGELNTEAFF

j_gene: TRBJ2-5
abundance: once
d_gene: .
v_gene: TRBV4-3
CDR3nt: TGCGCCAGCAGCCAAGATATTGACTTCCAAGAGACCCAGTACTTC
CDR3aa: CASSQDIDFQETQYF

j_gene: TRBJ2-5
abundance: .
d_gene: TRBD2
v_gene: TRBV7-2
CDR3nt: TGTGCCAGCAGCTCCGGGCTAGTGGCGGGAGGTCCGGAGACCCAGTACTTC
CDR3aa: CASSSGLVAGGPETQYF

j_gene: TRBJ1-2
abundance: .
d_gene: .
v_gene: TRBV30
CDR3nt: TGTGCCGGGGGGATCCGTAAGGGCTATGGCTACACCTTC
CDR3aa: CAGGIRKGYGYTF

j_gene: TRBJ1-5
abundance: .
d_gene: .
v_gene: TRBV19
CDR3nt: TGTGCCAGTAGTGGTATCGACAGCAATCAGCCCCAGCATTTT
CDR3aa: CASSGIDSNQPQHF

j_gene: TRBJ1-3
abundance: .
d_gene: .
v_gene: TRBV18
CDR3nt: TGTGCCAGCTCACCAAACACCCCTTCGAGCTCTGGAAACACCATATATTTT
CDR3aa: CASSPNTPSSSGNTIYF

j_gene: TRBJ2-1
abundance: .
d_gene: TRBD2
v_gene: TRBV7-9
CDR3nt: TGTGCCAGCAGCTCTGGACTAGCGGCGTTATACAATGAGCAGTTCTTC
CDR3aa: CASSSGLAALYNEQFF